Given below is one T cell receptor (beta chain) in context. The record originates from a study of patients and donors after allogeneic stem cell transplantation. The V gene end was trimmed by 0 bases and the J gene end by 8 bases; junction bases not matched to a gene: 3. The germline V gene has CDR1 MNHEY and CDR2 SVGEGT. The length of the CDR3 is 13 residues. TCRdb re-derived calls from the RT-PCR reads in MiXCR, one entry per CDR3 protein. This sample has roughly 200,000 distinct CDR3 sequences; 38% occur once, and the top ten carry approximately 10%. The rearrangement joins TRBV6-2 or TRBV6-3 to TRBJ2-7; TRBD1 matches 8 bases. The TCR comes from a human donor who was either an allogeneic HSCT recipient or a stem cell or donor lymphocyte infusion donor (not recorded which). It is not recorded whose cells these are; they may come from a transplant donor. The sequenced material came from blood, either unsorted or a sorted T cell fraction (not recorded which). CDR3 sequence reads: CASSYSAGGKQYF. The CDR3 region has the DNA TGTGCCAGCAGTTACTCGGCAGGGGGCAAGCAGTACTTC.